Listed here are 18 T cell receptor beta chains from one sample, sequenced in a study of T cell responses to AZD1222 COVID-19 vaccine. Data came from immunoSEQ multiplex PCR; TCRdb stores just in-frame clones and leaves some out. This table has more than 150,000 clones, about nine tenths appearing once. This specimen consisted of peripheral blood, obtained on day 0 of AZD1222 vaccination. Source of these receptors: an adult in good health.

V is TRBV6-5 and J is TRBJ2-7, with D perhaps matching TRBD1 (6 bases). Trimming stripped 0 bases from V and 7 bases from J, with 13 bases between. The V gene's germline CDR1 is MNHEY and CDR2 SVGAGI. The CDR3 has 14 residues. The CDR3 DNA is TGTGCCAGCAGTTACTCTGGACAGTCTAGGGAGCAGTACTTC. Protein: CASSYSGQSREQYF.

The chain recombines TRBV4-3 with TRBJ1-1, with D perhaps TRBD1 (6 bases). Germline loops: CDR1 LGHNA, CDR2 YSLEER. The CDR3 covers 16 residues. Trimming left V 0 bases short and J 2 bases short, with 13 bases between. The CDR3 sequence: CASSQEITRGNTEAFF. In nucleotides, the CDR3 is TGCGCCAGCAGCCAAGAGATTACCAGGGGTAACACTGAAGCTTTCTTT.

This clone was detected once. The chain uses TRBV18 and TRBJ1-5; 9 nucleotides agree with TRBD1. This CDR3 has 17 amino acids. With V trimmed by 1 base and J by 1 base, 5 bases remained unmatched. The V gene's germline CDR1 is KGHSH and CDR2 LQKENI. This CDR3 is CASSPRDRVLSNQPQHF. The CDR3 bases are TGTGCCAGCTCACCACGGGACAGGGTTTTAAGCAATCAGCCCCAGCATTTT. Complete variable domain (other parts from reference TRBV18 and TRBJ1-5): NAGVMQNPRHLVRRRGQEARLRCSPMKGHSHVYWYRQLPEEGLKFMVYLQKENIIDESGMPKERFSAEFPKEGPSILRIQQVVRGDSAAYFCASSPRDRVLSNQPQHFGDGTRLSIL.

The chain links TRBV9 to TRBJ1-2; D is unclear. This CDR3 is built from 14 residues. The germline CDR1 and CDR2 sequences are SGDLS and YYNGEE. Between the trimmed V and J ends, which lost 1 base and 4 bases, there was a span of 11 bases. This CDR3 is CASSVYEGSYGYTF. The CDR3 nucleotides are TGTGCCAGCAGCGTATATGAGGGCTCCTATGGCTACACCTTC.

The genes are TRBV30 and TRBJ1-4, with unresolved D. Per germline, CDR1 GTSNPN and CDR2 SVGIG (reference sequence). This CDR3 is built from 13 residues. Trimming removed 5 bases from V and 5 bases from J, with 12 bases in between. As DNA, the CDR3 is TGTGCCTGGGGGAGCGGCGGGAATGAAAAACTGTTTTTT. Translation: CAWGSGGNEKLFF.

The CDR3 is CASSQGTEAFF. The CDR3 nucleotides are TGCGCCAGCAGTCAGGGCACTGAAGCTTTCTTT. The chain employs TRBV23-1 and TRBJ1-1; D unclear. TRBV23-1 is sorted into the ORF group, with uncertain function. This CDR3 comprises 11 residues. Trimming pared 3 bases from V and 4 bases from J, leaving 3 bases between.

The chain has TRBV10-3 and TRBJ1-2; perhaps TRBD1 as D (5 bases). Germline CDR1 reads ENHRY; CDR2 reads SYGVKD. The CDR3 sequence is 16 residues long. V was clipped by 0 bases and J by 7 bases, with 18 bases between them. The CDR3 region has the DNA TGTGCCATCAGTGAGTCGGGGGGACTAGAGTCTGTTGGCTACACCTTC. Protein sequence: CAISESGGLESVGYTF.

This chain uses TRBV7-2 with TRBJ2-3, with TRBD2 as a possible D gene (6 bases). The CDR3 loop spans 13 amino acids. The germline V gene has CDR1 SGHTA and CDR2 FQGNSA. Between the trimmed V and J ends, which lost 1 base and 5 bases, there was a span of 7 bases. The CDR3, as DNA: TGTGCCAGCAGCTTAGGGGGGGAAGATACGCAGTATTTT. Translated, it gives CASSLGGEDTQYF.

The chain has TRBV7-8 and TRBJ2-4, with D perhaps being TRBD1 or TRBD2 (5 bases each). V lost 5 bases and J lost 0, with 17 bases in between. The germline CDR1 and CDR2 sequences are SGHVS and FQNEAQ. The length of the CDR3 is 17 residues. The CDR3, as DNA: TGTGCCAGCAGCACCTTCGGGACCGCAATAGCCAAAAACATTCAGTACTTC. Its protein is CASSTFGTAIAKNIQYF.

This clone was observed a single time. The chain is built from TRBV5-8 and TRBJ2-6, with D possibly matching TRBD1 (6 bases). The CDR3 runs 18 residues. The V end lost 0 bases, the J end lost 1 base, and 14 bases lay between the germline ends. The germline gives CDR1 SGHTS, CDR2 YDEGEE. CDR3 region: CASSLEGHEVSGANVLTF. CDR3 sequence (DNA): TGTGCCAGCAGCTTGGAGGGACATGAAGTTTCTGGGGCCAACGTCCTGACTTTC.

The chain has TRBV29-1 and TRBJ2-4, with 7 bases identical to TRBD1. The CDR3 has 13 amino acids. Germline CDR1 is SQVTM and CDR2 is ANQGSEA. V was pared by 6 bases and J by 5 bases, with 7 bases of the junction left unmatched. CDR3 DNA: TGCAGCGTATTGGACAGGACCGAAAACATTCAGTACTTC. As protein: CSVLDRTENIQYF.

The chain has TRBV10-2 and TRBJ2-1; no firm D call. The CDR3 loop spans 16 amino acids. V was trimmed by 3 bases and J by 2 bases, leaving 14 bases between them. CDR1 and CDR2 (germline): WSHSY, SAAADI. Here the CDR3 reads CASSDLVSTPYNEQFF. CDR3 bases: TGCGCCAGCAGTGATTTGGTCTCCACACCCTACAATGAGCAGTTCTTC.

V usage is TRBV9 and J usage is TRBJ1-4; D perhaps matches TRBD1 (5 bases). The CDR3 length is 15 residues. Germline V gives CDR1 SGDLS, CDR2 YYNGEE. V lost 2 bases and J lost 0, with 8 bases in between. The CDR3 is CASSVGHATNEKLFF. DNA of the CDR3: TGTGCCAGCAGCGTGGGGCATGCAACTAATGAAAAACTGTTTTTT.

This rearrangement joins TRBV6-4 to TRBJ1-6, with 7 positions matching TRBD1. The CDR3 extends over 14 amino acids. Germline assignment: CDR1 MRHNA and CDR2 SNTAGT. J gave up 10 bases and V 8 bases, and 11 bases lay outside the gene matches. CDR3 nucleotides: TGTGCCAGCGCACGGGCAGGGGGGAGATCACCCCTCCACTTT. Translating it yields CASARAGGRSPLHF.

This clone appeared once. This sequence joins TRBV27 and TRBJ2-2; D is unresolved. CDR3 length: 13 residues. In germline, CDR1 is MNHEY, CDR2 SMNVEV (reference sequence). Trimming left V 6 bases short and J 5 bases short, with 10 bases between. The chain's CDR3 is CASRGRRTGELFF. For the CDR3, the DNA is TGTGCCAGCAGGGGTCGAAGGACCGGGGAGCTGTTTTTT.

The gene calls are TRBV27 and TRBJ1-1; no reliable D call. Germline CDR1 is MNHEY and CDR2 is SMNVEV (reference sequence). V dropped 1 base and J dropped 1 base, with 4 bases sitting between them. The length of the CDR3 is 13 residues. The CDR3 reads CASSLYWNTEAFF. In nucleotides, the CDR3 is TGTGCCAGCAGTTTATATTGGAACACTGAAGCTTTCTTT.

This clone was observed a few times. The chain employs TRBV4-2 and TRBJ1-4; 8 bases line up with TRBD1. The CDR3 contains 16 residues. J gave up 4 bases and V 0 bases, and 4 bases lay outside the gene matches. Germline CDR1 reads LGHNA; CDR2 reads YNFKEQ. CDR3 amino acids: CASSQDQGTGNEKLFF. In DNA form, the CDR3 reads TGTGCCAGCAGCCAAGATCAAGGGACAGGTAATGAAAAACTGTTTTTT.

This clone was counted a single time. This chain uses TRBV12-3 or TRBV12-4 with TRBJ1-3; D is undetermined. V dropped 7 bases and J dropped 8 bases, with 9 bases sitting between them. There are 11 residues in the CDR3. The CDR3 sequence: CASTPYYTIYF. The DNA for the CDR3 is TGTGCCAGCACCCCCTATTACACCATATATTTT.